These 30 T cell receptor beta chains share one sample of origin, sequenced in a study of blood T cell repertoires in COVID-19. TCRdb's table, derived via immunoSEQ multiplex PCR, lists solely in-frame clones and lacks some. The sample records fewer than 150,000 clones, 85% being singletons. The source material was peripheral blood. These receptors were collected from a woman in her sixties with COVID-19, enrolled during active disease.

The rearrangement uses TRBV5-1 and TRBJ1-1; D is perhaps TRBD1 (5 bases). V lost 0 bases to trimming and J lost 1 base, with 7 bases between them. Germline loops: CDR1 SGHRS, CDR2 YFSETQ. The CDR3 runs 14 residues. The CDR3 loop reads CASSLAQENTEAFF. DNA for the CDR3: TGCGCCAGCAGCTTGGCACAGGAGAACACTGAAGCTTTCTTT.

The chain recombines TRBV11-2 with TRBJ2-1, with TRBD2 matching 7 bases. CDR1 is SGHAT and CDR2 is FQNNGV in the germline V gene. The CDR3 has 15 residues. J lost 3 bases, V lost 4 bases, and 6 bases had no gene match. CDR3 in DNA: TGTGCCAGCAGCTCCACCAGCGGGGTCTACAATGAGCAGTTCTTC. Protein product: CASSSTSGVYNEQFF.

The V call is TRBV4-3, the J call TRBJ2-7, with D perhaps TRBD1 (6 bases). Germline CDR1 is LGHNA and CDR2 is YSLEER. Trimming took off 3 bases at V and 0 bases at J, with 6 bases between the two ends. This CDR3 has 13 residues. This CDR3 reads CASSQGHSYEQYF. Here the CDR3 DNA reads TGCGCCAGCAGCCAGGGACACTCCTACGAGCAGTACTTC.

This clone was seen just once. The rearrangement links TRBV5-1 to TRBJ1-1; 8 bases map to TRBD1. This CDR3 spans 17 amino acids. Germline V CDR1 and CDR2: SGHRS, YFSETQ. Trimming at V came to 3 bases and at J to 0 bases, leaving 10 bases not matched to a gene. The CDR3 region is CASSSIPGTGLNTEAFF. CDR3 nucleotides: TGCGCCAGCAGCTCGATACCCGGGACAGGATTGAACACTGAAGCTTTCTTT.

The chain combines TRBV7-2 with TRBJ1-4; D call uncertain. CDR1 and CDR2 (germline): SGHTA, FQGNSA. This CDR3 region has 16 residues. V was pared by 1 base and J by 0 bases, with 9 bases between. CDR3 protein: CASSLVWRATNEKLFF. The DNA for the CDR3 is TGTGCCAGCAGCTTAGTTTGGCGGGCAACTAATGAAAAACTGTTTTTT.

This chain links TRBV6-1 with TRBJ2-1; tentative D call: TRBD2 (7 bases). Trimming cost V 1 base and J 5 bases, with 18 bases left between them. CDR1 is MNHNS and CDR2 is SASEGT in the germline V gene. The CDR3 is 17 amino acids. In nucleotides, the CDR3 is TGTGCCAGCAGTGAAGTAGGGGGGGGCGCGGGAAACAATGAGCAGTTCTTC. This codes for CASSEVGGGAGNNEQFF.

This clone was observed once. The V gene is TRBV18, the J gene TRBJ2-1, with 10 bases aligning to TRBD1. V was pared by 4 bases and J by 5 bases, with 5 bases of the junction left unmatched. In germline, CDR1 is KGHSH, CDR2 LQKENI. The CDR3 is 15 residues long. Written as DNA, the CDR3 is TGTGCCAGCTCACTTCCCGGGACAGGGGACAATGAGCAGTTCTTC. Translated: CASSLPGTGDNEQFF.

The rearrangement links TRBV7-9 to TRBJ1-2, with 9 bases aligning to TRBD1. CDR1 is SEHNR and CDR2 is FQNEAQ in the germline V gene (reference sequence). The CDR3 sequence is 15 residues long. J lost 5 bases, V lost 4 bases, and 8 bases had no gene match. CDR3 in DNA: TGTGCCAGCAGCTGGGGACAGGGTACAGGGTATGGCTACACCTTC. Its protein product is CASSWGQGTGYGYTF.

The CDR3 sequence is CASLQGTANEKLFF. Written as DNA, the CDR3 is TGTGCCAGTCTTCAGGGCACGGCTAATGAAAAACTGTTTTTT. The rearrangement links TRBV7-2 to TRBJ1-4, with D maybe TRBD1 (5 bases). This CDR3 region has 14 residues. Deletions cut 9 bases from V and 3 bases from J, with 14 bases between. Germline CDR1 and CDR2: SGHTA and FQGNSA.

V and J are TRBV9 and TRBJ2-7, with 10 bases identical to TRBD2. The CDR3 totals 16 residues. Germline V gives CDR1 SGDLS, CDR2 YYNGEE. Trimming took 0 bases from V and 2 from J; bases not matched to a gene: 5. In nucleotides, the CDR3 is TGTGCCAGCAGCGTAGGCCTAGCGGGGGCCGCCTACGAGCAGTACTTC. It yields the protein CASSVGLAGAAYEQYF.

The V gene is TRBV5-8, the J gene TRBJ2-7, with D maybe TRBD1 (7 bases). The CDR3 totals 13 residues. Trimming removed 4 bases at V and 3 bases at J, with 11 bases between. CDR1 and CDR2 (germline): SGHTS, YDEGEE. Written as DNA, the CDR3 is TGTGCCAGCAGCCGGCAGGGGGGCTACGAGCAGTACTTC. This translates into CASSRQGGYEQYF.

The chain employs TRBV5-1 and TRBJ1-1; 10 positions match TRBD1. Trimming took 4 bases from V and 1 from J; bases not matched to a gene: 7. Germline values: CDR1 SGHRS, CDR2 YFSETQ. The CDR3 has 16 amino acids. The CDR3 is CASSPRQGAGNTEAFF. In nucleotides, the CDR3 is TGCGCCAGCAGCCCCCGACAGGGGGCGGGGAACACTGAAGCTTTCTTT.

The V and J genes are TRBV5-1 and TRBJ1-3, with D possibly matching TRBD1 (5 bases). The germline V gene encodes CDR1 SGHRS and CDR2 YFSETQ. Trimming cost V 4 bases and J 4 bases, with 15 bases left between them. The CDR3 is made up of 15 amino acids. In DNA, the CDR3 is TGCGCCAGCAGCCCCGGGAGGGGAGCCGGAAACACCATATATTTT. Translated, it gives CASSPGRGAGNTIYF.

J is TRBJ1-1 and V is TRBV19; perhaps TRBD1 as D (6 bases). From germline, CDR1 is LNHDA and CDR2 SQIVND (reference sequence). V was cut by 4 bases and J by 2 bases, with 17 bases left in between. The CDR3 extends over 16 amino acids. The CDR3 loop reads CASSTPPDSFNTEAFF. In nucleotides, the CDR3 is TGTGCCAGTAGTACCCCCCCGGACAGCTTCAACACTGAAGCTTTCTTT.

CDR3 coding DNA: TGTGCCAGCAGAGTAGGAGGGCAGAACACTGAAGCTTTCTTT. Protein: CASRVGGQNTEAFF. The rearrangement links TRBV6-5 to TRBJ1-1; no definite D call. From germline, CDR1 is MNHEY and CDR2 SVGAGI. Trimming left V 6 bases short and J 1 base short, with 12 bases between. CDR3 length: 14 amino acids.

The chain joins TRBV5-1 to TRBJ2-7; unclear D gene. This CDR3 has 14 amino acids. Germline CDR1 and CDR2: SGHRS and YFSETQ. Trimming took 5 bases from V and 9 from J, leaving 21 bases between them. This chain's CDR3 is CASSPGYLTDGQYF. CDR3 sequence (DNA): TGCGCCAGCAGTCCCGGCTATCTCACAGATGGGCAGTACTTC.

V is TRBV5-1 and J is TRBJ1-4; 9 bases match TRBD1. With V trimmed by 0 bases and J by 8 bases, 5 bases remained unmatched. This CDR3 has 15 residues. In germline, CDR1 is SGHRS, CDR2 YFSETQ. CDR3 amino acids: CASSLVWTGDEKLFF. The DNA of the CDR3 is TGCGCCAGCAGCTTGGTGTGGACAGGGGACGAAAAACTGTTTTTT.

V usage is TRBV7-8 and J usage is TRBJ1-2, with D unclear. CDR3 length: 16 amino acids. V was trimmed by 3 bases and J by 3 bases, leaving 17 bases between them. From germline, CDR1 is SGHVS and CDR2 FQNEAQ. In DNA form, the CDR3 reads TGTGCCAGCAGCTTGGTGGACGGGGTCGGGCACTATGGCTACACCTTC. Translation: CASSLVDGVGHYGYTF.

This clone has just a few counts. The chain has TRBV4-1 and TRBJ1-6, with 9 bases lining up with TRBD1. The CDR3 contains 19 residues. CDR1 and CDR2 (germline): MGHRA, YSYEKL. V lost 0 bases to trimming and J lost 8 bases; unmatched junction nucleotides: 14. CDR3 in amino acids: CASSQDKLRPGQGDSPLHF. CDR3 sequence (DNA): TGCGCCAGCAGCCAAGATAAGCTTAGACCGGGACAGGGTGATTCACCCCTCCACTTT.

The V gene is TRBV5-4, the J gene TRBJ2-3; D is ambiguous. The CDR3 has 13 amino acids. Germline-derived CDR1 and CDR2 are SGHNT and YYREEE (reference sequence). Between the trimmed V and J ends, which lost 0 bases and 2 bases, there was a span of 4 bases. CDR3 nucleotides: TGTGCCAGCAGCTTGGGGGCCACAGATACGCAGTATTTT. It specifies CASSLGATDTQYF. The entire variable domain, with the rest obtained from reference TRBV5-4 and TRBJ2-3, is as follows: ETGVTQSPTHLIKTRGQQVTLRCSSQSGHNTVSWYQQALGQGPQFIFQYYREEENGRGNFPPRFSGLQFPNYSSELNVNALELDDSALYLCASSLGATDTQYFGPGTRLTVL.

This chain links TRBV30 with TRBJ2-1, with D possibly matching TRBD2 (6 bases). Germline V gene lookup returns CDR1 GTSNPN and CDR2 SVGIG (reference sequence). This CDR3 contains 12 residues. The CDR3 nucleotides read TGTGCATACGAAATGGAGGGGAGAGAGCAGTTCTTC. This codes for CAYEMEGREQFF.

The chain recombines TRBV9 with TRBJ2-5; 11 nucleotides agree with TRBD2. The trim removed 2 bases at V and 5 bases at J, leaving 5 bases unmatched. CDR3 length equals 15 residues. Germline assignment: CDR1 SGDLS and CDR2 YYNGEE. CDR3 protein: CASSVTSGTPETQYF. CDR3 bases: TGTGCCAGCAGCGTGACTAGCGGGACCCCGGAGACCCAGTACTTC.

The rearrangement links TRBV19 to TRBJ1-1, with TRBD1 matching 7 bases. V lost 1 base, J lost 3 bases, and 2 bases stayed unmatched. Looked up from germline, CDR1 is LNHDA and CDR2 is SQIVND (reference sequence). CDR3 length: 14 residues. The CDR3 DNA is TGTGCCAGTAGTATAGCGGGACAGTACACTGAAGCTTTCTTT. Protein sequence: CASSIAGQYTEAFF.

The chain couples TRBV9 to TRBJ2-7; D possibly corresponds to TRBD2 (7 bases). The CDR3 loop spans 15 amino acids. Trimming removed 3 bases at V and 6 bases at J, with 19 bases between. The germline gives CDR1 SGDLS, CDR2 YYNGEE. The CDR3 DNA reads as TGTGCCAGCAGCGGGGGGGGACACCGTGACGGCGAGCAGTACTTC. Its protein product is CASSGGGHRDGEQYF.

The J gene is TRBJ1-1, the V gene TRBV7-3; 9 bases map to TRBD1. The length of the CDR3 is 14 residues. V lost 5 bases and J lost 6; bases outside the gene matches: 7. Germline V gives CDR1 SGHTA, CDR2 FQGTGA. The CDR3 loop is CASSLGQGRAEAFF. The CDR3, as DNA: TGTGCCAGCAGCCTAGGACAGGGGCGGGCTGAAGCTTTCTTT.

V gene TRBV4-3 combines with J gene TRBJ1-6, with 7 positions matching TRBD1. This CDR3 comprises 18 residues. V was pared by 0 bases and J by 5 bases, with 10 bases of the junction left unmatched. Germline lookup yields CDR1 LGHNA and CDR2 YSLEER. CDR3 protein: CASSQDHNPTGDNSPLHF. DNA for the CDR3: TGCGCCAGCAGCCAAGACCACAATCCTACAGGGGATAATTCACCCCTCCACTTT.

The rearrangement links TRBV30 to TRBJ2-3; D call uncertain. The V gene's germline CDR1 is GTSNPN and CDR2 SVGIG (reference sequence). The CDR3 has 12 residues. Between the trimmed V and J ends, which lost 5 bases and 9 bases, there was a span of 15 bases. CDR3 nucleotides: TGTGCCTGGGATCTCGGTCTTGCCACGCAGTATTTT. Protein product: CAWDLGLATQYF. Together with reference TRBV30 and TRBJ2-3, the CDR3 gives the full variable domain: SQTIHQWPATLVQPVGSPLSLECTVEGTSNPNLYWYRQAAGRGLQLLFYSVGIGQISSEVPQNLSASRPQDRQFILSSKKLLLSDSGFYLCAWDLGLATQYFGPGTRLTVL.

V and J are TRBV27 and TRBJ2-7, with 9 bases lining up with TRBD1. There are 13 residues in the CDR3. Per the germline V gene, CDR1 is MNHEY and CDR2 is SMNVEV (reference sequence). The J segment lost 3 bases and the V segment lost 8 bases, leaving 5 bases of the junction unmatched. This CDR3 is CASQDRGFYEQYF. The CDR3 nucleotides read TGTGCCAGCCAGGACAGGGGATTCTACGAGCAGTACTTC.

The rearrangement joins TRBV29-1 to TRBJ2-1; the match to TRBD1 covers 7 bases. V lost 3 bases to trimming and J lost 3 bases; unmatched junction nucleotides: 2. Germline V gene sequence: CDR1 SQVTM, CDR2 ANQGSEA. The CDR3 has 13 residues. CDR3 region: CSVDGTDYNEQFF. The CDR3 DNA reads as TGCAGCGTTGACGGGACAGACTACAATGAGCAGTTCTTC.

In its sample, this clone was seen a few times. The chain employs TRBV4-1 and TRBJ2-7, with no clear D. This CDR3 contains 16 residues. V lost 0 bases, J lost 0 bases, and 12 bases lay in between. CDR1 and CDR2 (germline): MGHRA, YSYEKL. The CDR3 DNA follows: TGCGCCAGCAGCCAAGATCCGAGCGAATCCTCCTACGAGCAGTACTTC. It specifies CASSQDPSESSYEQYF.